The subject of this entry is one T cell receptor (beta chain). This CDR3 is built from 15 residues. From germline, CDR1 is MNHEY and CDR2 SMNVEV (reference sequence). Trimming removed 4 bases at V and 5 bases at J, with 12 bases between. This sample is part of a study of shared clonotypes between healthy human individuals. The study ran the assay at deep level. Repertoires were generated with immunoSEQ multiplex PCR, while TCRdb's copy carries only in-frame clones and drops some. This repertoire shows hundreds of thousands of clones, more than 75% found once; its top ten account for roughly an eighth.

The chain links TRBV27 to TRBJ2-6; D possibly corresponds to TRBD1 (5 bases). The receptor's source is a woman in her thirties or forties in good health. Some clones in this sample may be carry-over from other donors' samples. The sequenced sample consisted of PBMCs. CDR3 DNA: TGTGCCAGCAGTTCGTCAGGACACCGGGCCAACGTCCTGACTTTC. The encoded protein is CASSSSGHRANVLTF.